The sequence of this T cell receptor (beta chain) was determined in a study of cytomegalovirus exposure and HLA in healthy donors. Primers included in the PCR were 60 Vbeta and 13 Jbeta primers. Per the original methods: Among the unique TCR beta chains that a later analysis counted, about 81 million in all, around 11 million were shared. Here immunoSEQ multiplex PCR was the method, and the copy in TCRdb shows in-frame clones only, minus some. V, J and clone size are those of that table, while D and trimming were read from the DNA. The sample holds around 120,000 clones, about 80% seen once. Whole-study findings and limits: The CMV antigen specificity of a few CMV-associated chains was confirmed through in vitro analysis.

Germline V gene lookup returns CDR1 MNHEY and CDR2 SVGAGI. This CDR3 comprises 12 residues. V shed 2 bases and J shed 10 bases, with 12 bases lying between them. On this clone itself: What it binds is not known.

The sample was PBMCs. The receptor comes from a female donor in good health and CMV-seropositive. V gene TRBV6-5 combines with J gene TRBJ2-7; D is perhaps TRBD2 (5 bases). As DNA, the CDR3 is TGTGCCAGCAGTTACGGCGTGGGGAGACAGTACTTC. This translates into CASSYGVGRQYF.